Below, one TCR beta chain is given with its context. Its binding antigen is unknown. Base qualities were left out, and no much larger clone turns up one base away. The CDR3 numbers 13 residues from cysteine through phenylalanine. Left in the record is the CDR3 DNA by itself, 39 bases read in frame from the first base. Relative to germline, V is missing 2 bases and J is missing 8 bases, with 6 bases of the junction outside any gene match. Looking up the germline V gene yields CDR1 SQVTM and CDR2 ANQGSEA. RNA was extracted using the RNeasy kit, and roughly 0.45 to 1 ug of the RNA was reverse transcribed with random hexamers. TCR beta CDR3 regions were amplified with the immunoSEQ multiplex PCR assay covering 54 Vbeta and 13 Jbeta segments. PCR amplification bias was corrected using a synthetic template baseline for primer optimization and computational correction. The study's processing was this. Reads were annotated to V, D and J genes according to IMGT and were analyzed with immunoSEQ Analyzer, with only productive sequences retained. Clonality was computed as one minus Shannon entropy normalized by log2 of the number of productive unique sequences. For each patient and control, public and private clones were evaluated within the 100 most prevalent clones. Clones were defined as Susac-specific when absent from the healthy and MS cohorts, from over 950 published viral clones and from other ImmuneACCESS disease sequences. TCRdb ran its own pipeline on the public reads, namely fastp trimming at Q25 and MiXCR clone calling, and kept in-frame beta chains. Identical CDR3 protein sequences are pooled into one entry, listed with their most common genes and DNA. The V and J calls and clone size are TCRdb's, not the authors'. The sample yields 250,000 to 300,000 distinct CDR3 sequences; approximately 81% were counted once. The ten largest account for 0.11% of the sample.

Peripheral blood CD8+ and CD4+ T cells from healthy donors, Susac syndrome patients and multiple sclerosis patients were profiled using high-throughput TCR beta sequencing. Multiple sclerosis controls were treatment-naive patients with stable or active relapsing-remitting disease fulfilling revised McDonald criteria. Bulk CD8+ and CD4+ T cells were purified by magnetic negative isolation, whereas CD8+ TEMRA cells were enriched by FACS. Blood was collected in EDTA tubes and processed within 24 hours, with PBMCs isolated through density gradient centrifugation. PBMCs intended for TCR sequencing were cryopreserved in liquid nitrogen and were subsequently thawed in a 37 degrees C water bath. The sorted or isolated CD4+, CD8+ and CD8+ TEMRA cells reached a purity of at least 90%. The entry originates in a study of CD8 T cells in Susac syndrome (dated by TCRdb to the late 2010s). Regarding the study in general: Repertoire sequencing was used to test whether CD8+ T cell activation and differentiation in Susac syndrome was antigen driven. Clonality of the CD8+ T cell repertoire was compared between eleven to twelve healthy donors, about 14 Susac syndrome patients and approximately 16 multiple sclerosis patients.

What the work shows at the level of the full study, not this receptor alone: The number of individuals in the TCR sequencing and HLA analysis was acknowledged as relatively small.

The rearrangement combines TRBV29-1 with TRBJ2-1, and 7 junctional nucleotides match TRBD2. The origin of this receptor is a human donor with multiple sclerosis. Sequencing was done on a sample of CD8+ T cells from PBMCs. This receptor has the CDR3 CSVESGLGDEQFF. In nucleotides, the sequence is TGCAGCGTTGAATCCGGACTAGGCGATGAGCAGTTCTTC.